A single sample gave rise to the 19 T cell receptor beta chains below, sequenced in a study of OX40 agonist ivuxolimab in advanced cancers. Assay used: immunoSEQ multiplex PCR; TCRdb lists only in-frame clones, some missing. Of 98,000 or so clones in the sample, about 91% were seen once. Sequences were derived from CD4+ or CD8+ T cells sorted from blood, sampled in a trial of the OX40 agonist ivuxolimab. The receptors were gathered from an adult with an advanced solid tumor such as melanoma, head and neck, liver or kidney cancer.

This clone has only one observation. The V call is TRBV5-1, the J call TRBJ2-5; 9 bases are shared with TRBD2. Per the germline V gene, CDR1 is SGHRS and CDR2 is YFSETQ. V shed 4 bases and J 1 base; nucleotides not matched to a gene: 5. CDR3 length: 15 amino acids. CDR3 nucleotide sequence: TGCGCCAGCAGCCAAGCGGGAGGCATCCAAGAGACCCAGTACTTC. The encoded protein is CASSQAGGIQETQYF.

The chain uses TRBV2 and TRBJ1-2; 9 nucleotides align to TRBD1. With V trimmed by 5 bases and J by 6 bases, 7 bases remained unmatched. The germline V gene has CDR1 SNHLY and CDR2 FYNNEI. The CDR3 contains 14 residues. The CDR3 spells CASSNRGQSDGYTF. CDR3 sequence (DNA): TGTGCCAGCAGTAACAGGGGGCAGTCGGATGGCTACACCTTC.

The CDR3 protein is CASSQVGSRGMGSNEQFF. In DNA, the CDR3 is TGCGCCAGCAGCCAAGTAGGCTCCCGGGGGATGGGTAGCAATGAGCAGTTCTTC. This chain uses TRBV4-1 with TRBJ2-1, with D perhaps matching TRBD2 (6 bases). V was shortened by 1 base and J by 6 bases, with 22 bases between the two germline ends. Germline lookup yields CDR1 MGHRA and CDR2 YSYEKL. This CDR3 contains 18 residues.

The chain couples TRBV12-5 to TRBJ2-2; D not certain. V lost 5 bases and J lost 8, with 9 bases in between. The CDR3 length is 12 residues. Germline assignment: CDR1 LGHNT and CDR2 FRNRAP. DNA of the CDR3: TGTGCTAGTGGTACCTTCCCGGGGGAGCTGTTTTTT. It translates to CASGTFPGELFF.

The V gene is TRBV4-2, the J gene TRBJ2-2; D perhaps matches TRBD2 (5 bases). CDR1 and CDR2 from the germline V gene are LGHNA and YNFKEQ. Trimming stripped 0 bases from V and 0 bases from J, with 14 bases between. This CDR3 contains 18 residues. CDR3 in amino acids: CASSQDHLAAANTGELFF. The CDR3 nucleotides are TGTGCCAGCAGCCAAGATCACCTAGCTGCGGCGAACACCGGGGAGCTGTTTTTT.

This clone occurred once. V is TRBV2 and J is TRBJ2-3; possible D gene TRBD1, 6 bases. This CDR3 comprises 14 residues. The V and J ends lost 6 bases and 3 bases respectively, with 13 bases between them. Per the germline V gene, CDR1 is SNHLY and CDR2 is FYNNEI. CDR3 in amino acids: CASRSQGLTDTQYF. In nucleotides, the CDR3 is TGTGCCAGCAGATCACAGGGTTTAACAGATACGCAGTATTTT. Complete variable domain (other parts from reference TRBV2 and TRBJ2-3): EPEVTQTPSHQVTQMGQEVILRCVPISNHLYFYWYRQILGQKVEFLVSFYNNEISEKSEIFDDQFSVERPDGSNFTLKIRSTKLEDSAMYFCASRSQGLTDTQYFGPGTRLTVL.

Worth noting for this clone: It is unclear where the CDR3 begins or ends on the DNA, so no DNA is shown, and the CDR3 is as TCRdb lists it. The J gene is TRBJ2-2, the V gene TRBV5-1; the D call TRBD2 from the table was never checked on the DNA. The CDR3 is made up of 15 amino acids, end residues included. Germline CDR1 is SGHRS and CDR2 is YFSETQ. The CDR3 is CASSFGPGGTGELFF.

The chain couples TRBV2 to TRBJ2-1; 14 positions agree with TRBD2. Trimming at V came to 6 bases and at J to 0 bases, leaving 1 base not matched to a gene. Germline V gene data show CDR1 as SNHLY and CDR2 as FYNNEI. The CDR3 length is 16 residues. Written as DNA, the CDR3 is TGTGCCAGCAGAGGGACTAGCGGGAGCTCCTACAATGAGCAGTTCTTC. Its protein is CASRGTSGSSYNEQFF. The full variable domain, in which reference TRBV2 and TRBJ2-1 provide the parts outside the CDR3, is EPEVTQTPSHQVTQMGQEVILRCVPISNHLYFYWYRQILGQKVEFLVSFYNNEISEKSEIFDDQFSVERPDGSNFTLKIRSTKLEDSAMYFCASRGTSGSSYNEQFFGPGTRLTVL.

The sample holds a few counts of this clone. V gene TRBV6-1 combines with J gene TRBJ1-5, with D unclear. Germline assignment: CDR1 MNHNS and CDR2 SASEGT. Deletions cut 4 bases from V and 4 bases from J, with 8 bases between. The CDR3 has 13 amino acids. The CDR3 nucleotides are TGTGCCAGCAGTGCGTCACGGAATCAGCCCCAGCATTTT. This codes for CASSASRNQPQHF.

The CDR3 sequence: CASSYTTYEQYF. The DNA for the CDR3 is TGTGCCAGCAGCTATACTACCTACGAGCAGTACTTC. The chain combines TRBV5-6 with TRBJ2-7; unclear D gene. Trimming cost V 3 bases and J 2 bases, with 6 bases left between them. The germline V gene encodes CDR1 SGHDT and CDR2 YYEEEE. This CDR3 is built from 12 residues.

The genes are TRBV14 and TRBJ1-1; D gene uncertain. Trimming pared 3 bases from V and 3 bases from J, leaving 8 bases between. The CDR3 has 13 residues. Germline-derived CDR1 and CDR2 are SGHDN and FVKESK. The CDR3 nucleotides are TGTGCCAGCAGCCAGGCCCCGGACACTGAAGCTTTCTTT. This codes for CASSQAPDTEAFF.

The chain uses TRBV6-1 and TRBJ2-2, with D possibly matching TRBD1 (6 bases). This CDR3 has 13 residues. V dropped 4 bases and J dropped 4 bases, with 7 bases sitting between them. From germline, CDR1 is MNHNS and CDR2 SASEGT. In DNA form, the CDR3 reads TGTGCCAGCAGTGTGGACAGCACCGGGGAGCTGTTTTTT. Translated: CASSVDSTGELFF.

This chain joins TRBV5-1 and TRBJ2-2; TRBD2 agrees at 7 bases. Germline V gene sequence: CDR1 SGHRS, CDR2 YFSETQ. This CDR3 has 15 residues. V was clipped by 0 bases and J by 6 bases; unmatched bases: 5. Written as DNA, the CDR3 is TGCGCCAGCAGCTTGGATTCGGGGGGACCCGGGGAGCTGTTTTTT. This translates into CASSLDSGGPGELFF.

This chain links TRBV6-5 with TRBJ2-7; 10 positions agree with TRBD1. The CDR3 is made up of 14 amino acids. Germline lookup yields CDR1 MNHEY and CDR2 SVGAGI. V trimming: 4 bases; J trimming: 7 bases; junction bases outside the gene matches: 7. The CDR3 here is CASSFSGQGKEQYF. CDR3 in DNA: TGTGCCAGCAGTTTTTCGGGACAGGGGAAAGAGCAGTACTTC.

This rearrangement joins TRBV2 to TRBJ2-3; tentative D call: TRBD2 (5 bases). The CDR3 extends over 13 amino acids. CDR1 SNHLY and CDR2 FYNNEI come from the germline V gene. Between the trimmed V and J ends, which lost 5 bases and 5 bases, there was a span of 11 bases. Here the CDR3 DNA reads TGTGCCAGCAGTCTCGGGATTGGAGATACGCAGTATTTT. Its translation: CASSLGIGDTQYF.

The gene calls are TRBV2 and TRBJ2-7, with TRBD2 identical over 12 bases. The ends lost 6 bases at V and 7 bases at J; junction bases unmatched: 10. This CDR3 is built from 15 residues. The germline CDR1 and CDR2 sequences are SNHLY and FYNNEI. CDR3 DNA: TGTGCCAGCAGGGGCCTAGCGGGAGGGCGAGGGGAGCAGTACTTC. Its protein product is CASRGLAGGRGEQYF.

V usage is TRBV5-4 and J usage is TRBJ2-1; perhaps TRBD2 as D (6 bases). The V gene lost 0 bases and the J gene lost 6 bases, with 10 bases spanning the gap. The germline CDR1 and CDR2 sequences are SGHNT and YYREEE (reference sequence). The CDR3 length is 14 residues. CDR3 region: CASSLDVGGNEQFF. Written as DNA, the CDR3 is TGTGCCAGCAGCTTGGATGTGGGGGGCAATGAGCAGTTCTTC.

J is TRBJ2-7 and V is TRBV11-2; D assignment may be TRBD1 or TRBD2 (5 bases each). CDR1 and CDR2 (germline): SGHAT, FQNNGV. V lost 5 bases and J 6 bases, leaving 20 bases between the germline ends. The CDR3 totals 15 residues. The CDR3 sequence is CASSPRGRPYGEQYF. DNA for the CDR3: TGTGCCAGCAGCCCCCGGGGCAGGCCTTACGGCGAGCAGTACTTC.

This chain joins TRBV18 and TRBJ2-1; TRBD1 might be the D (6 bases). Trimming stripped 4 bases from V and 4 bases from J, with 8 bases between. The length of the CDR3 is 13 residues. Germline-derived CDR1 and CDR2 are KGHSH and LQKENI. CDR3 sequence (DNA): TGTGCCAGCTCACGCGACAGGTACAATGAGCAGTTCTTC. Amino acid sequence: CASSRDRYNEQFF.